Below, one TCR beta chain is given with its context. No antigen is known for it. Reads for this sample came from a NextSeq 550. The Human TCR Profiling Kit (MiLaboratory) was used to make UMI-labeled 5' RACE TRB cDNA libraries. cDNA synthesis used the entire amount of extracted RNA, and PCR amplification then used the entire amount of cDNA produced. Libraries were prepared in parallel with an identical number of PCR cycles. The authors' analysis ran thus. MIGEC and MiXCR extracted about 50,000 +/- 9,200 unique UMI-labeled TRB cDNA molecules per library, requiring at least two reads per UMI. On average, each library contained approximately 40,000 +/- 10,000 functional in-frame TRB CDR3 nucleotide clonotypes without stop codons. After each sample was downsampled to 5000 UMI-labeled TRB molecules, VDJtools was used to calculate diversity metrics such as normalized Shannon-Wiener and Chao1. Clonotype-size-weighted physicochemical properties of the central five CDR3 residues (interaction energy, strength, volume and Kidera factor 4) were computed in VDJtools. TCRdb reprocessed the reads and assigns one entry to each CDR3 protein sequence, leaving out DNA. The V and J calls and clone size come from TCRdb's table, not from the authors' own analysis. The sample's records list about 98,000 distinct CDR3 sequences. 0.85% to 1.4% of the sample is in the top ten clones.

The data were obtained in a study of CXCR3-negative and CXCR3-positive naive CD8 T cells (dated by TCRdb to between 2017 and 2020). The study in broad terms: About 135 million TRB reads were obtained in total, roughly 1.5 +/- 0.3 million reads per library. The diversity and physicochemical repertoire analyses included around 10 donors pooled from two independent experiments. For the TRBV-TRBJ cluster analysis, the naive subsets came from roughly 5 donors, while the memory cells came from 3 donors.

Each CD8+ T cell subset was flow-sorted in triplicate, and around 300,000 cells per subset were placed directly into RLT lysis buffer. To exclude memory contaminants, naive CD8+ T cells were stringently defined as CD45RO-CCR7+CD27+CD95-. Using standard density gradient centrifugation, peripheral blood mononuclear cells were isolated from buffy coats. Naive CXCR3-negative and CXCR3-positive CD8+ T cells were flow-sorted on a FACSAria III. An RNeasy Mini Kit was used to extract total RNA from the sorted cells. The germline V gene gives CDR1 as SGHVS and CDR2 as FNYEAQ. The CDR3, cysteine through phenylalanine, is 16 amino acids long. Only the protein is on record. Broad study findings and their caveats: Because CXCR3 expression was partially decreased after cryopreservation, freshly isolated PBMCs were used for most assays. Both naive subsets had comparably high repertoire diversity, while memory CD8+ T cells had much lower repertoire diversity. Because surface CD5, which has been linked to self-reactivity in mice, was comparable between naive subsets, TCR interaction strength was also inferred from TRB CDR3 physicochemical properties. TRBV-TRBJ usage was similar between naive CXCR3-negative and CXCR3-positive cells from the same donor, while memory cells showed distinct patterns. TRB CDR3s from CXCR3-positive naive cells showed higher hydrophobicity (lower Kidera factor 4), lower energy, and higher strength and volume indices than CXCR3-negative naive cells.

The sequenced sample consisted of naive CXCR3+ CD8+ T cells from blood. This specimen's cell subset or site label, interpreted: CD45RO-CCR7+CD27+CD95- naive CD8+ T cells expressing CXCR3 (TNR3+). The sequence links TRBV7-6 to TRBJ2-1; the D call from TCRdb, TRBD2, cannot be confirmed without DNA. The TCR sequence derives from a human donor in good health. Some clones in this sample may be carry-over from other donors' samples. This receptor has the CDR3 CASSIGLAGTYNEQFF.